This T cell receptor beta chain was identified in a study of CD8 T cells in ankylosing spondylitis. The study's findings and limits: Ankylosing spondylitis blood seemed to carry a telltale TCR beta motif made of fewer than 10 highly homologous variants.

This CDR3 is built from 15 residues. The germline gives CDR1 SGHVS, CDR2 FQNEAQ. With 1 base removed from V and 2 bases from J, the gap between germline ends came to 10 bases. TCRdb re-analysed the 5' RACE reads in MiXCR, keeping a single row per CDR3 protein. There are about 130,000 distinct CDR3 sequences in the sample; around 8.5% occur only once, and 2.5% to 3.5% lies in the top ten. The table lists this clonotype with many counts. Its antigen is undetermined. This sequence was found in a male donor with ankylosing spondylitis or in good health (not recorded which). V and J are TRBV7-8 and TRBJ2-3; perhaps TRBD2 as D (6 bases). Sequenced input: blood, either unsorted or a sorted T cell fraction (not recorded which). CDR3 coding DNA: TGTGCCAGCAGCTTAGGGGGGGTTTTCACAGATACGCAGTATTTT. It codes for CASSLGGVFTDTQYF.